This TCR beta chain was sequenced in a study of blood T cell repertoires in COVID-19. Study details: From T cells, B-cell-depleted T cells, or PBMCs came the material, which was cDNA or gDNA.

The V and J ends lost 0 bases and 6 bases, in that order; junction bases with no gene match: 6. The CDR3 has 18 residues. Germline loops: CDR1 KGHSH, CDR2 LQKENI. The authors' processing: By means of reference gene primer amplification, nucleated cell counts were estimated. Clones were read by immunoSEQ multiplex PCR, and TCRdb kept only the in-frame ones, dropping some. The DNA gave D and trimming, while V, J and clone size come from that table. The table has roughly 250,000 clones, around 87% seen once. What was sequenced was peripheral blood. This sequence joins TRBV18 and TRBJ2-3, with 16 bases matching TRBD2. This clonotype was obtained from a woman between 50 and 59 years old with acute or convalescent COVID-19. In nucleotides, the CDR3 is TGTGCCAGCTCACCACCGGGACTAGCGGGAGGGGGATCGGATACGCAGTATTTT. As protein: CASSPPGLAGGGSDTQYF.